The rows below give T cell receptor beta chains drawn from one sample of a study of shared clonotypes between healthy human individuals. The table came from immunoSEQ multiplex PCR; TCRdb's copy has only in-frame clones and leaves some out. The sample has roughly 570,000 clones; roughly 98% are singletons. The sequenced sample consisted of naive CD8+ T cells sorted from blood. All receptors come from a man aged 30 to 39 in good health. The CDR3 runs from the conserved cysteine through the conserved F or W. Fields, in order: V gene, D gene, J gene, clone size, CDR3 length, CDR3 protein, CDR3 DNA. D genes are given only for firm matches. Size is stated for part of the rows, as once, few or many counts, or as a class when the clone is expanded.

v_gene: TRBV25-1
d_gene: -
j_gene: TRBJ1-1
abundance: -
len: 13
CDR3aa: CASSAGDGTEAFF
CDR3nt: TGTGCCAGCAGTGCGGGGGACGGCACTGAAGCTTTCTTT

v_gene: TRBV7-2
d_gene: -
j_gene: TRBJ2-7
abundance: -
len: 14
CDR3aa: CASSLERNSYEQYF
CDR3nt: TGTGCCAGCAGCTTAGAACGCAACTCCTACGAGCAGTACTTC

v_gene: TRBV5-1
d_gene: TRBD1
j_gene: TRBJ2-3
abundance: -
len: 17
CDR3aa: CASSLAWDSRGTDTQYF
CDR3nt: TGCGCCAGCAGCTTGGCGTGGGACAGCCGGGGCACAGATACGCAGTATTTT

v_gene: TRBV7-9
d_gene: -
j_gene: TRBJ2-7
abundance: -
len: 15
CDR3aa: CASSLTENPRSEQYF
CDR3nt: TGTGCCAGCAGCTTAACAGAAAACCCGAGGTCCGAGCAGTACTTC

v_gene: TRBV7-9
d_gene: TRBD1
j_gene: TRBJ1-4
abundance: -
len: 14
CDR3aa: CASSSGTGREKLFF
CDR3nt: TGTGCCAGCAGCTCTGGGACAGGGAGGGAAAAACTGTTTTTT

v_gene: TRBV28
d_gene: -
j_gene: TRBJ2-3
abundance: -
len: 15
CDR3aa: CASSRDNYLSDTQYF
CDR3nt: TGTGCCAGCAGCCGGGACAACTATTTGAGCGATACGCAGTATTTT

v_gene: TRBV7-9
d_gene: -
j_gene: TRBJ2-4
abundance: -
len: 13
CDR3aa: CASSREVSNIQYF
CDR3nt: TGTGCCAGCAGCAGGGAAGTCAGTAACATTCAGTACTTC

v_gene: TRBV7-3
d_gene: -
j_gene: TRBJ2-2
abundance: -
len: 13
CDR3aa: CASSLMGAAELFF
CDR3nt: TGTGCCAGCAGCCTTATGGGGGCGGCAGAGCTGTTTTTT

v_gene: TRBV29-1
d_gene: -
j_gene: TRBJ1-4
abundance: -
len: 14
CDR3aa: CSVEMAGFNEKLFF
CDR3nt: TGCAGCGTTGAAATGGCGGGATTTAATGAAAAACTGTTTTTT

v_gene: TRBV11-2
d_gene: -
j_gene: TRBJ2-5
abundance: -
len: 12
CDR3aa: CASSFDTGTQYF
CDR3nt: TGTGCCAGCAGCTTTGATACGGGGACCCAGTACTTC

v_gene: TRBV21-1
d_gene: -
j_gene: TRBJ2-5
abundance: -
len: 9
CDR3aa: CASMKTQYF
CDR3nt: TGTGCCAGCATGAAGACCCAGTACTTC

v_gene: TRBV27
d_gene: -
j_gene: TRBJ1-1
abundance: -
len: 13
CDR3aa: CASSLQGNTEAFF
CDR3nt: TGTGCCAGCAGTTTACAAGGGAACACTGAAGCTTTCTTT

v_gene: TRBV6-5
d_gene: -
j_gene: TRBJ2-7
abundance: once
len: 11
CDR3aa: CASSRNYEQYF
CDR3nt: TGTGCCAGCAGTCGGAACTACGAGCAGTACTTC

v_gene: TRBV7-9
d_gene: -
j_gene: TRBJ2-7
abundance: -
len: 17
CDR3aa: CASSIASKGLYSYEQYF
CDR3nt: TGTGCCAGCAGCATAGCGAGCAAGGGGCTATATTCCTACGAGCAGTACTTC

v_gene: TRBV7-9
d_gene: -
j_gene: TRBJ2-7
abundance: -
len: 14
CDR3aa: CASSLAGARYEQYF
CDR3nt: TGTGCCAGCAGCTTAGCGGGAGCTAGATACGAGCAGTACTTC

v_gene: TRBV7-7
d_gene: TRBD1
j_gene: TRBJ2-7
abundance: once
len: 15
CDR3aa: CASSLGTGTSYEQYF
CDR3nt: TGTGCCAGCAGCTTAGGGACAGGGACATCCTACGAGCAGTACTTC

v_gene: TRBV30
d_gene: TRBD1
j_gene: TRBJ1-5
abundance: -
len: 15
CDR3aa: CAWRGKQGSNQPQHF
CDR3nt: TGTGCCTGGAGGGGGAAACAGGGGAGCAATCAGCCCCAGCATTTT

v_gene: TRBV5-1
d_gene: -
j_gene: TRBJ2-7
abundance: -
len: 16
CDR3aa: CASSLVGRGSSYEQYF
CDR3nt: TGCGCCAGCAGCTTGGTCGGCAGGGGTTCCTCCTACGAGCAGTACTTC

v_gene: TRBV25-1
d_gene: -
j_gene: TRBJ1-2
abundance: -
len: 16
CDR3aa: CASSEEGEGGLYGYTF
CDR3nt: TGTGCCAGCAGTGAAGAAGGGGAAGGGGGACTCTATGGCTACACCTTC

v_gene: TRBV30
d_gene: -
j_gene: TRBJ2-6
abundance: -
len: 15
CDR3aa: CACPGPSVGANVLTF
CDR3nt: TGTGCCTGTCCGGGACCGTCGGTTGGGGCCAACGTCCTGACTTTC

v_gene: TRBV12-2
d_gene: -
j_gene: TRBJ2-3
abundance: -
len: 16
CDR3aa: CASRSLADSRTDTQYF
CDR3nt: TGTGCAAGTCGCTCACTAGCCGACTCACGCACAGATACGCAGTATTTT

v_gene: TRBV5-1
d_gene: TRBD2
j_gene: TRBJ2-1
abundance: -
len: 14
CDR3aa: CASSPTSAYNEQFF
CDR3nt: TGCGCCAGCAGCCCGACTAGCGCTTACAATGAGCAGTTCTTC

v_gene: TRBV7-9
d_gene: TRBD1
j_gene: TRBJ1-1
abundance: -
len: 18
CDR3aa: CASSWIGPEPGQPAEAFF
CDR3nt: TGTGCCAGCAGCTGGATAGGACCCGAACCGGGACAGCCGGCTGAAGCTTTCTTT

v_gene: TRBV7-9
d_gene: TRBD2
j_gene: TRBJ2-7
abundance: once
len: 15
CDR3aa: CASSLALSGRARQYF
CDR3nt: TGTGCCAGCAGCTTAGCGCTTAGCGGGAGGGCCCGGCAGTACTTC

v_gene: TRBV2
d_gene: TRBD1
j_gene: TRBJ2-1
abundance: -
len: 14
CDR3aa: CAIDRDREIDEQFF
CDR3nt: TGTGCCATTGACCGGGACAGGGAAATCGATGAGCAGTTCTTC

v_gene: TRBV28
d_gene: TRBD1
j_gene: TRBJ2-1
abundance: once
len: 16
CDR3aa: CASSLLVDRGQGEQFF
CDR3nt: TGTGCCAGCAGTTTATTAGTGGACAGGGGGCAAGGTGAGCAGTTCTTC

v_gene: TRBV7-2
d_gene: -
j_gene: TRBJ2-3
abundance: -
len: 15
CDR3aa: CASSIGGTSTDTQYF
CDR3nt: TGTGCCAGCAGTATAGGGGGGACTAGCACAGATACGCAGTATTTT

v_gene: TRBV30
d_gene: -
j_gene: TRBJ1-1
abundance: once
len: 14
CDR3aa: CAWSSGVGDTEAFF
CDR3nt: TGTGCCTGGTCCAGCGGGGTGGGGGACACTGAAGCTTTCTTT

v_gene: TRBV14
d_gene: -
j_gene: TRBJ2-7
abundance: -
len: 13
CDR3aa: CASSQENDYEQYF
CDR3nt: TGTGCCAGCAGCCAAGAAAACGACTACGAGCAGTACTTC

v_gene: TRBV9
d_gene: TRBD2
j_gene: TRBJ2-1
abundance: -
len: 15
CDR3aa: CASSALTSGRGEQFF
CDR3nt: TGTGCCAGCAGCGCCTTGACTAGCGGGAGGGGGGAGCAGTTCTTC

v_gene: TRBV9
d_gene: -
j_gene: TRBJ2-3
abundance: -
len: 13
CDR3aa: CASTSGGGDTQYF
CDR3nt: TGTGCCAGCACTAGCGGAGGGGGAGATACGCAGTATTTT

v_gene: TRBV4-1
d_gene: -
j_gene: TRBJ1-2
abundance: -
len: 16
CDR3aa: CASSQGAITSMDGYTF
CDR3nt: TGCGCCAGCAGCCAAGGGGCCATAACATCTATGGATGGCTACACCTTC

v_gene: TRBV29-1
d_gene: TRBD1
j_gene: TRBJ1-1
abundance: -
len: 15
CDR3aa: CSVEVVMTGPTEAFF
CDR3nt: TGCAGCGTTGAAGTGGTAATGACAGGGCCCACTGAAGCTTTCTTT

v_gene: TRBV4-1
d_gene: -
j_gene: TRBJ2-5
abundance: once
len: 12
CDR3aa: CASSQDWETQYF
CDR3nt: TGCGCCAGCAGCCAAGATTGGGAGACCCAGTACTTC

v_gene: TRBV14
d_gene: TRBD1
j_gene: TRBJ1-3
abundance: -
len: 12
CDR3aa: CASSNDRDREYF
CDR3nt: TGTGCCAGCAGCAACGACCGGGACAGGGAATATTTT

v_gene: TRBV18
d_gene: -
j_gene: TRBJ2-7
abundance: -
len: 13
CDR3aa: CASSPPELYEQYF
CDR3nt: TGTGCCAGCTCACCACCAGAGCTATACGAGCAGTACTTC

v_gene: TRBV9
d_gene: TRBD2
j_gene: TRBJ2-7
abundance: -
len: 13
CDR3aa: CASSVSGRDEQYF
CDR3nt: TGTGCCAGCAGCGTAAGCGGGAGGGACGAGCAGTACTTC

v_gene: TRBV27
d_gene: -
j_gene: TRBJ1-1
abundance: -
len: 12
CDR3aa: CASSGPKAEAFF
CDR3nt: TGTGCCAGCAGTGGCCCCAAGGCTGAAGCTTTCTTT

v_gene: TRBV7-9
d_gene: TRBD1
j_gene: TRBJ2-1
abundance: -
len: 15
CDR3aa: CASSSQGALYNEQFF
CDR3nt: TGTGCCAGCAGCTCCCAGGGGGCGCTTTACAATGAGCAGTTCTTC

v_gene: TRBV27
d_gene: TRBD1
j_gene: TRBJ1-1
abundance: -
len: 17
CDR3aa: CASSLTGGDLLDTEAFF
CDR3nt: TGTGCCAGCAGTCTGACAGGGGGGGATTTGTTGGACACTGAAGCTTTCTTT

v_gene: TRBV4-3
d_gene: TRBD1
j_gene: TRBJ1-1
abundance: once
len: 16
CDR3aa: CASSPYTTGGFTEAFF
CDR3nt: TGCGCCAGCAGCCCGTACACGACAGGGGGATTCACTGAAGCTTTCTTT

v_gene: TRBV13
d_gene: -
j_gene: TRBJ1-1
abundance: -
len: 15
CDR3aa: CASSYGVGMATEAFF
CDR3nt: TGTGCCAGCAGTTATGGAGTTGGTATGGCTACTGAAGCTTTCTTT